Presented here are 3 T cell receptor beta chains from one specimen sequenced in a study of T cell responses to AZD1222 COVID-19 vaccine. Using immunoSEQ multiplex PCR, the repertoire was profiled, and TCRdb retains in-frame clones only, with some absent. The sample contains roughly 100,000 clones, 89% of which appear only once. The sample consisted of peripheral blood, taken on day 0 of AZD1222 vaccination. The receptor set was obtained from an adult in good health.

The chain has TRBV3-1 (or the pseudogene TRBV3-2) and TRBJ1-6, with 10 bases aligning to TRBD1. With V trimmed by 1 base and J by 2 bases, 5 bases remained unmatched. Germline CDR1 reads LGHDT; CDR2 reads YNNKEL (reference sequence). There are 18 residues in the CDR3. The CDR3 region is CASSQAETGGAYNSPLHF. Here the CDR3 DNA reads TGTGCCAGCAGCCAAGCAGAGACAGGGGGCGCCTATAATTCACCCCTCCACTTT.

J is TRBJ2-3 and V is TRBV24-1; D is possibly TRBD1 (5 bases). The CDR3 extends over 16 amino acids. V was clipped by 3 bases and J by 0 bases, with 12 bases between them. Germline CDR1 and CDR2: KGHDR and SFDVKD. The DNA for the CDR3 is TGTGCCACCAGTGATGAGGACATTTCTAGCACAGATACGCAGTATTTT. This encodes CATSDEDISSTDTQYF.

The rearrangement links TRBV10-3 to TRBJ1-1; D not certain. The CDR3 has 12 amino acids. Germline values: CDR1 ENHRY, CDR2 SYGVKD. V lost 4 bases and J 3 bases, leaving 6 bases between the germline ends. CDR3 loop: CAISGPHTEAFF. CDR3 nucleotide sequence: TGTGCCATCAGTGGCCCACACACTGAAGCTTTCTTT.